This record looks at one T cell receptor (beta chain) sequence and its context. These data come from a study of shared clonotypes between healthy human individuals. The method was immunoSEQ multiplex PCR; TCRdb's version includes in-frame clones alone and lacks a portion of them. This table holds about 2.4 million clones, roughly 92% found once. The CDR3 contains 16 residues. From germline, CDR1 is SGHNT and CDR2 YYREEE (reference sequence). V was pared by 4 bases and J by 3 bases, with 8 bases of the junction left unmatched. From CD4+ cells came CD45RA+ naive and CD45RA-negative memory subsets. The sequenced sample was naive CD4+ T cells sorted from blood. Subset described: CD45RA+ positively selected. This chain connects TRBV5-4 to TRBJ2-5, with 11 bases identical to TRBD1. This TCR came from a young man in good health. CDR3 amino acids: CASSRGQGAQKETQYF. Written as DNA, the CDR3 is TGTGCCAGCAGCCGAGGACAGGGGGCGCAAAAAGAGACCCAGTACTTC.